This passage covers 15 T cell receptor beta chains from one sample sequenced in a study of blood T cells in healthy people across ages. A second roughly 6 to 11 cycle PCR used barcoded and J-beta primers. TCRdb processed the 5' RACE reads anew with MiXCR; each CDR3 protein has one entry. The sample contains 1.5 million to 2 million distinct CDR3 sequences, 30% to 35% of which appear only once. The specimen was blood. These receptors all stem from a woman in her twenties or thirties in good health.

The chain is built from TRBV20-1 and TRBJ2-5; 9 bases are a match to TRBD2. Looked up from germline, CDR1 is DFQATT and CDR2 is SNEGSKA (reference sequence). The ends lost 6 bases at V and 5 bases at J; junction bases unmatched: 13. CDR3 length equals 15 residues. CDR3 sequence: CSAALGAGGMETQYF. For the CDR3, the DNA is TGCAGTGCCGCACTGGGAGCGGGGGGCATGGAGACCCAGTACTTC.

The J gene is TRBJ1-2, the V gene TRBV5-1; 9 positions agree with TRBD1. The CDR3 spans 16 residues. Germline assignment: CDR1 SGHRS and CDR2 YFSETQ. The trim removed 0 bases at V and 6 bases at J, leaving 9 bases unmatched. The CDR3 DNA reads TGCGCCAGCAGCTTGGAGTTCGGGACAGGGACTAATGGCTACACCTTC. Protein: CASSLEFGTGTNGYTF. Combining the CDR3 with reference TRBV5-1 and TRBJ1-2 gives the whole variable domain KAGVTQTPRYLIKTRGQQVTLSCSPISGHRSVSWYQQTPGQGLQFLFEYFSETQRNKGNFPGRFSGRQFSNSRSEMNVSTLELGDSALYLCASSLEFGTGTNGYTFGSGTRLTVV.

V is TRBV19 and J is TRBJ1-2; 7 bases match TRBD1. Looked up from germline, CDR1 is LNHDA and CDR2 is SQIVND (reference sequence). V lost 7 bases and J lost 2; bases outside the gene matches: 4. The CDR3 extends over 13 amino acids. The CDR3 sequence: CASTSGQNYGYTF. The DNA for the CDR3 is TGTGCCAGTACCTCGGGACAGAACTATGGCTACACCTTC. Looking up the rest from reference TRBV19 and TRBJ1-2 gives the full variable domain: DGGITQSPKYLFRKEGQNVTLSCEQNLNHDAMYWYRQDPGQGLRLIYYSQIVNDFQKGDIAEGYSVSREKKESFPLTVTSAQKNPTAFYLCASTSGQNYGYTFGSGTRLTVV.

The CDR3 here is CASSQGGTGGTKNIQYF. In nucleotides, the CDR3 is TGCGCCAGCAGCCAGGGCGGAACAGGGGGCACCAAAAACATTCAGTACTTC. The chain recombines TRBV4-1 with TRBJ2-4; 9 bases are a match to TRBD1. The germline CDR1 and CDR2 sequences are MGHRA and YSYEKL. The CDR3 runs to 17 residues. After removal of 3 bases from V and 2 bases from J, the junction contained 8 bases not matched to a gene.

This clonotype showed up just a few times. V and J are TRBV20-1 and TRBJ1-1, with D unclear. V lost 4 bases, J lost 4 bases, and 19 bases lay in between. The length of the CDR3 is 15 residues. Looked up from germline, CDR1 is DFQATT and CDR2 is SNEGSKA (reference sequence). CDR3 protein: CSAIQSRRPSTEAFF. The CDR3 bases are TGCAGTGCTATACAATCCCGGAGGCCGAGCACTGAAGCTTTCTTT.

This clonotype is a singleton in its sample. The chain combines TRBV12-3 or TRBV12-4 with TRBJ2-2; 7 bases line up with TRBD2. V dropped 8 bases and J dropped 7; count of bases not matched to a gene: 7. The CDR3 contains 13 residues. CDR3 sequence (DNA): TGTGCCAGCGGGGGGGGGACGGACGGGGAGCTGTTTTTT. Protein sequence: CASGGGTDGELFF.

The rearrangement joins TRBV20-1 to TRBJ2-1, with D unresolved. The V gene lost 3 bases and the J gene lost 8 bases, with 11 bases spanning the gap. The CDR3 runs to 12 residues. Germline V gene sequence: CDR1 DFQATT, CDR2 SNEGSKA (reference sequence). This chain's CDR3 is CSASCLGDEQFF. As DNA, the CDR3 is TGCAGTGCTAGTTGCCTTGGGGATGAGCAGTTCTTC.

The gene calls are TRBV5-1 and TRBJ1-2; unclear D gene. V lost 1 base and J lost 0, with 10 bases in between. This CDR3 spans 15 amino acids. CDR1 and CDR2 (germline): SGHRS, YFSETQ. Written as DNA, the CDR3 is TGCGCCAGCAGCTTGTCGGGTACAGCTAACTATGGCTACACCTTC. Encoded protein: CASSLSGTANYGYTF.

Of note for this clonotype: Sequence at one end of the junction differs from germline and may be a read error. The V call is TRBV28, the J call TRBJ2-5; D is unresolved. Germline V gene lookup returns CDR1 MDHEN and CDR2 SYDVKM. CDR3 size: 14 residues. The CDR3: CASSFLLPQETRYF. Written as DNA, the CDR3 is TGTGCCAGCAGTTTTTTACTACCACAAGAGACCCGGTACTTC.

The chain couples TRBV9 to TRBJ1-2; D is ambiguous. The V and J ends lost 4 bases and 6 bases respectively, with 22 bases between them. Per germline, CDR1 SGDLS and CDR2 YYNGEE. The CDR3 contains 16 residues. The CDR3 coding sequence is TGTGCCAGCAGCCCAAGCCGGGCCCCCGGAGGCCATGGCTACACCTTC. This codes for CASSPSRAPGGHGYTF.

J is TRBJ2-1 and V is TRBV4-2, with TRBD2 as a possible D gene (6 bases). The CDR3 loop spans 16 amino acids. V dropped 0 bases and J dropped 9 bases, with 18 bases sitting between them. CDR1 is LGHNA, CDR2 YNFKEQ, per germline. The CDR3 loop is CASSQDSGAAGVEQFF. For the CDR3, the DNA is TGTGCCAGCAGCCAAGATAGCGGAGCCGCTGGGGTTGAGCAGTTCTTC.

The chain employs TRBV3-1 and TRBJ2-1; D is perhaps TRBD1 or TRBD2 (5 bases each). CDR3 length: 13 residues. The germline V gene encodes CDR1 LGHDT and CDR2 YNNKEL (reference sequence). Trimming pared 5 bases from V and 8 bases from J, leaving 13 bases between. The CDR3 DNA reads as TGTGCCAGCAGCTCGGGGCCGTCGTATGAGCAGTTCTTC. Translating gives CASSSGPSYEQFF.

The V gene is TRBV30, the J gene TRBJ1-4; D gene ambiguous. Trimming took 0 bases from V and 7 from J, leaving 9 bases between them. CDR1 is GTSNPN, CDR2 SVGIG, per germline (reference sequence). This CDR3 region has 13 residues. The CDR3 nucleotides read TGTGCCTGGAGTGTATACCTGAGTGAAAAACTGTTTTTT. Its protein product is CAWSVYLSEKLFF.

This clonotype was detected a few times. The chain couples TRBV27 to TRBJ1-1; 7 bases match TRBD1. The CDR3 contains 15 residues. V dropped 2 bases and J dropped 3; count of bases not matched to a gene: 6. The germline V gene encodes CDR1 MNHEY and CDR2 SMNVEV (reference sequence). CDR3 region: CASSLKGARDTEAFF. In nucleotides, the CDR3 is TGTGCCAGCAGTTTAAAGGGGGCGCGGGACACTGAAGCTTTCTTT.

The table lists this clonotype with a few counts. This rearrangement joins TRBV29-1 to TRBJ1-1, with unresolved D. The CDR3 has 13 residues. The V end lost 3 bases, the J end lost 0 bases, and 8 bases lay between the germline ends. Germline assignment: CDR1 SQVTM and CDR2 ANQGSEA. The CDR3 loop is CSVDWGLNTEAFF. CDR3 nucleotides: TGCAGCGTTGACTGGGGTTTGAACACTGAAGCTTTCTTT.